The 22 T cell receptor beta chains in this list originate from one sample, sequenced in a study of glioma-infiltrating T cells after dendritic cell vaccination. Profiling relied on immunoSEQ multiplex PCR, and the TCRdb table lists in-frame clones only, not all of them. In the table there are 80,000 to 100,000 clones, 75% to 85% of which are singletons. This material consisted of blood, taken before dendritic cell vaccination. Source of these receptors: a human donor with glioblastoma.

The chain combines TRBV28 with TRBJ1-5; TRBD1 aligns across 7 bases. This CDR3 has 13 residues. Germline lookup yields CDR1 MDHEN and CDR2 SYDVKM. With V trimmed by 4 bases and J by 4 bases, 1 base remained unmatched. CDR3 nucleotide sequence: TGTGCCAGCAGTTGGGGACAGAATCAGCCCCAGCATTTT. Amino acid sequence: CASSWGQNQPQHF.

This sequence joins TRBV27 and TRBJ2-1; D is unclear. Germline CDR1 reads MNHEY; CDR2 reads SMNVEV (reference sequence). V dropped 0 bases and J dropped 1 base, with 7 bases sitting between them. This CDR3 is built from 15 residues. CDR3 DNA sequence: TGTGCCAGCAGTTTATCCGCGGAGTCCTACAATGAGCAGTTCTTC. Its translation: CASSLSAESYNEQFF.

CDR3 bases: TGCGCCAGCAGCTTGGCCGGGACTAGCTCCAATGAGCAGTTCTTC. Its translation: CASSLAGTSSNEQFF. The chain links TRBV5-1 to TRBJ2-1, with 9 bases lining up with TRBD2. Trimming at V came to 0 bases and at J to 6 bases, leaving 4 bases not matched to a gene. The germline CDR1 and CDR2 sequences are SGHRS and YFSETQ. CDR3 size: 15 residues.

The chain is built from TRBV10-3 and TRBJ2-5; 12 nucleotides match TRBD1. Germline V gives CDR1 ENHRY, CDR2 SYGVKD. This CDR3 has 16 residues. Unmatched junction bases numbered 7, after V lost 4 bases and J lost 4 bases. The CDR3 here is CAISGTGTGGGETQYF. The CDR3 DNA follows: TGTGCCATCAGTGGGACCGGGACAGGGGGCGGAGAGACCCAGTACTTC.

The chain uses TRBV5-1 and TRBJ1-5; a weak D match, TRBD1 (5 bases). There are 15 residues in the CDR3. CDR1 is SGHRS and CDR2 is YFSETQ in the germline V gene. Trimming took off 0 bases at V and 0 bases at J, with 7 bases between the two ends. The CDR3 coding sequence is TGCGCCAGCAGCTTGGATGGGGCTAGCAATCAGCCCCAGCATTTT. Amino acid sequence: CASSLDGASNQPQHF.

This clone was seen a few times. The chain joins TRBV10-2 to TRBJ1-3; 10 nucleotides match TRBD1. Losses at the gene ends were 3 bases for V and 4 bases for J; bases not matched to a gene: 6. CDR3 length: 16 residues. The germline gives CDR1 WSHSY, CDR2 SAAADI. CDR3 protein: CASSDAGTGVGNTIYF. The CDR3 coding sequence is TGCGCCAGCAGTGATGCCGGGACAGGGGTCGGAAACACCATATATTTT.

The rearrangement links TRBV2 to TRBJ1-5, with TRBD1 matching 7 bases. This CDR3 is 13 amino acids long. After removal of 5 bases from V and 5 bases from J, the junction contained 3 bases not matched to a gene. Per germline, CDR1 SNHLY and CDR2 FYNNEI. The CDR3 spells CASSTRGDQPQHF. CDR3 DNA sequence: TGTGCCAGCAGTACCAGGGGGGATCAGCCCCAGCATTTT.

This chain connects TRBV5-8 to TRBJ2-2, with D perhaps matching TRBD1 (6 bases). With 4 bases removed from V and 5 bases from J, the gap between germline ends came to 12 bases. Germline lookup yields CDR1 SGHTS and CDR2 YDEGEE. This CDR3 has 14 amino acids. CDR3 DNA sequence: TGTGCCAGCAGCCGCAGGGGTTTGACCGGGGAGCTGTTTTTT. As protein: CASSRRGLTGELFF.

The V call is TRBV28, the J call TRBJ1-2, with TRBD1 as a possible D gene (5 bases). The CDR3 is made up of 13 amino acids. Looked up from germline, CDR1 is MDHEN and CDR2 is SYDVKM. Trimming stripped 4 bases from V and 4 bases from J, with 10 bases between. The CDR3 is CASSWGLPYGYTF. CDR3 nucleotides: TGTGCCAGCAGTTGGGGACTACCCTATGGCTACACCTTC.

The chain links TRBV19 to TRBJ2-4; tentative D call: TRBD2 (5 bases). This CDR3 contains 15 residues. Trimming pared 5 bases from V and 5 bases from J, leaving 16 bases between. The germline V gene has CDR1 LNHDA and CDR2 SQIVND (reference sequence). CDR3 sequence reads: CASSLPTGNQNIQYF. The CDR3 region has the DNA TGTGCCAGTAGTTTACCCACCGGGAATCAAAACATTCAGTACTTC.

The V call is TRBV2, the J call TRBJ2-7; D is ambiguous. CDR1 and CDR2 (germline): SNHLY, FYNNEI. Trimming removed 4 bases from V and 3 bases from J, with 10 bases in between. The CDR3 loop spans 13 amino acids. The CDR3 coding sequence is TGTGCCAGCAGTGGGCAACCGAACTACGAGCAGTACTTC. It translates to CASSGQPNYEQYF.

The CDR3 sequence: CASRGGAEKLFF. In DNA form, the CDR3 reads TGTGCCAGCCGCGGAGGGGCTGAAAAACTGTTTTTT. This chain connects TRBV28 to TRBJ1-4; TRBD1 might be the D (5 bases). The CDR3 covers 12 residues. V lost 8 bases and J lost 7, with 11 bases in between. Germline CDR1 and CDR2: MDHEN and SYDVKM.

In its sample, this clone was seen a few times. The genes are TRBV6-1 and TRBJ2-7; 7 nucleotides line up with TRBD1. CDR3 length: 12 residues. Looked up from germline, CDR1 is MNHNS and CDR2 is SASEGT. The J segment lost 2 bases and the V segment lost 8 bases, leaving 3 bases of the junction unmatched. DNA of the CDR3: TGTGCCAGCGGGACAGAGACCTACGAGCAGTACTTC. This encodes CASGTETYEQYF.

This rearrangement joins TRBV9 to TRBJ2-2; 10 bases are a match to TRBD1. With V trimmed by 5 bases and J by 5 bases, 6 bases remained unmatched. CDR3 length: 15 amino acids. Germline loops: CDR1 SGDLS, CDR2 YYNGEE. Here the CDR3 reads CASSFGQGVTGELFF. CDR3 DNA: TGTGCCAGCAGTTTTGGACAGGGGGTTACCGGGGAGCTGTTTTTT.

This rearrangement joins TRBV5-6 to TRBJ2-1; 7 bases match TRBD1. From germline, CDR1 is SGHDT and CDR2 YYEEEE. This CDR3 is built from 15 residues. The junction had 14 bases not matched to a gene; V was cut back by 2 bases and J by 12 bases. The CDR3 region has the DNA TGTGCCAGCAGCTTAGATCTTAACAGGGGAAGGAGGCAGTTCTTC. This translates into CASSLDLNRGRRQFF. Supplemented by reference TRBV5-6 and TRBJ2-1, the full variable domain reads DAGVTQSPTHLIKTRGQQVTLRCSPKSGHDTVSWYQQALGQGPQFIFQYYEEEERQRGNFPDRFSGHQFPNYSSELNVNALLLGDSALYLCASSLDLNRGRRQFFGPGTRLTVL.

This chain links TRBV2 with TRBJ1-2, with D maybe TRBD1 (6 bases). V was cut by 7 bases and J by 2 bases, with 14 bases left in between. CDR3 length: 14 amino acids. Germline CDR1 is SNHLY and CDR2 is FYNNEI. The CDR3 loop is CASILQGSNYGYTF. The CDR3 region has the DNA TGTGCCAGCATCCTACAGGGCTCCAACTATGGCTACACCTTC.

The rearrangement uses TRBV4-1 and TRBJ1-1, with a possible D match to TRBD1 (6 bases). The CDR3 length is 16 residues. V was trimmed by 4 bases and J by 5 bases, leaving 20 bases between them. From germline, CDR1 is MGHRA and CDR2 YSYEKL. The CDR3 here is CASSLRRGGENTEAFF. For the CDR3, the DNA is TGCGCCAGCAGCCTTAGACGAGGGGGGGAAAATACTGAAGCTTTCTTT.

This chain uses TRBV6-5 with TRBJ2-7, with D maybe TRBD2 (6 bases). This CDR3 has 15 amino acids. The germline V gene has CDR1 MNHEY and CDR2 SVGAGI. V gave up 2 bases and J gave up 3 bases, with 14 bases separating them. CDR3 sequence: CASSYGYGGIYEQYF. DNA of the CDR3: TGTGCCAGCAGTTACGGCTATGGGGGGATCTACGAGCAGTACTTC.

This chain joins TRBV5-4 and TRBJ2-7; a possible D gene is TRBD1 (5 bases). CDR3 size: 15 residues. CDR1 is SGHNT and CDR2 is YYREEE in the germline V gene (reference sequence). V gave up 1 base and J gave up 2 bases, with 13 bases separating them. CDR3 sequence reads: CASSLPRGETYEQYF. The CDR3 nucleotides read TGTGCCAGCAGCTTGCCTAGGGGTGAAACCTACGAGCAGTACTTC.

The CDR3 sequence is CASSAQLSGGPGELFF. The CDR3, as DNA: TGTGCCAGCAGCGCTCAACTAAGCGGGGGGCCCGGGGAGCTGTTTTTT. This chain uses TRBV27 with TRBJ2-2; 9 bases are a match to TRBD2. J gave up 6 bases and V 6 bases, and 11 bases lay outside the gene matches. CDR3 length: 16 residues. From germline, CDR1 is MNHEY and CDR2 SMNVEV (reference sequence).

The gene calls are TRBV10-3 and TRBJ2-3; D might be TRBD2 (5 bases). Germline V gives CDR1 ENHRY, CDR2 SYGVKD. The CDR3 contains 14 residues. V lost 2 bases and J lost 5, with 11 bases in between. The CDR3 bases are TGTGCCATCAGTGAGGGGCTAGCAGGAGATACGCAGTATTTT. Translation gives CAISEGLAGDTQYF.

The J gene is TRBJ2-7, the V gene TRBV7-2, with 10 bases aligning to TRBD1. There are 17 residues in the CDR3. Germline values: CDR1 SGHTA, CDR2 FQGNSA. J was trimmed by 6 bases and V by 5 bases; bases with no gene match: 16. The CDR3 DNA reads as TGTGCCAGCAGCCTCGTGGTGACGGGACAGGGGACAGGCGAGCAGTACTTC. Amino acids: CASSLVVTGQGTGEQYF.